A single sample gave rise to the 2 T cell receptor beta chains below, sequenced in a study of T cells in Graves' hyperthyroidism and ophthalmopathy. Amplification of TCR beta CDR3 regions was performed using RNA transcripts as template. The HTBI primer set drove a first-round RT-PCR of the TCR CDR3. In TCRdb, the multiplex PCR reads were re-called with MiXCR into one record per CDR3 protein. The sample includes 200,000 to 250,000 distinct CDR3 sequences, about 18% of them seen just once. The sequenced material came from blood. The receptors stem from a man between 35 and 55 years old with Graves' hyperthyroidism.

The sample holds a few counts of this clonotype. The rearrangement links TRBV5-6 to TRBJ2-2; 9 bases line up with TRBD1. Germline values: CDR1 SGHDT, CDR2 YYEEEE. This CDR3 spans 16 amino acids. The ends lost 4 bases at V and 2 bases at J; junction bases unmatched: 6. CDR3 residues: CASSLRGQGNTGELFF. The CDR3 DNA sequence: TGTGCCAGCAGCCTCCGGGGACAGGGTAACACCGGGGAGCTGTTTTTT.

This clonotype showed up many times. The chain combines TRBV12-3 or TRBV12-4 with TRBJ1-1, with TRBD1 matching 8 bases. The CDR3 loop spans 14 amino acids. Trimming cost V 3 bases and J 5 bases; bases outside gene matches: 5. The CDR3 DNA sequence: TGTGCCAGCAGTTTCAGGGGGCTAGGGACTGAAGCTTTCTTT. The encoded protein is CASSFRGLGTEAFF.